This TCR beta chain appears in the sequencing data of a study of patients and donors after allogeneic stem cell transplantation. MiXCR, run by TCRdb on the RT-PCR reads, gives a single entry per CDR3 protein. The table has fewer than 500,000 distinct CDR3 sequences, around 15% seen once. There are many counts of this clonotype. V was clipped by 3 bases and J by 2 bases, with 11 bases between them. CDR3 length: 15 residues. Sequenced input: blood, either unsorted or a sorted T cell fraction (not recorded which). The source is a human donor who was either an allogeneic HSCT recipient or a stem cell or donor lymphocyte infusion donor (not recorded which). It is not recorded whose cells these are; they may come from a transplant donor. The chain employs TRBV12-3 or TRBV12-4 and TRBJ2-1; D gene unclear. CDR3 coding DNA: TGTGCCAGCAGTTTTGGGTCTAAGCCCTACAATGAGCAGTTCTTC. The encoded protein is CASSFGSKPYNEQFF.